The clone carrying this T cell receptor (beta chain) was observed many times. CDR1 and CDR2 (germline): PRHDT, FYEKMQ (reference sequence). Trimming took 4 bases from V and 0 from J, leaving 4 bases between them. The CDR3 totals 12 residues. These data are taken from a study of neurological immune-mediated disorders. A single record per CDR3 protein comes from TCRdb applying MiXCR to the 5' RACE reads. The data show 11,000 to 15,000 distinct CDR3 sequences, roughly 13% seen once. The V gene is TRBV13, the J gene TRBJ2-7; D ambiguous. Specimen: CD8+ T cells from blood. The clonotype was recovered from a female donor with HTLV-1-associated myelopathy (HAM/TSP). The CDR3 coding sequence is TGTGCCAGCAGCTCATCCTCCTACGAGCAGTACTTC. This translates into CASSSSSYEQYF.